This T cell receptor beta chain emerged from a study of blood T cell repertoires in COVID-19. Whole-study context: Both acute and convalescent COVID-19 samples were obtained from the United States, Italy and Spain. The analysed material was cDNA or gDNA that came from T cells, B-cell-depleted T cells, or PBMCs.

For recovered donors of Cohort 3, there were two negative PCRs, clearance, or symptom resolution. In the original processing: Estimated nucleated cell counts came from reference gene primer amplification. Produced via immunoSEQ multiplex PCR; TCRdb's table is partial and in-frame only. V, J and clone size are those of that table, while D and trimming were read from the DNA. The data show about 200,000 clones, about four fifths seen once. The germline CDR1 and CDR2 sequences are SNHLY and FYNNEI. V was clipped by 7 bases and J by 4 bases, with 15 bases between them. The CDR3 has 14 amino acids. The receptor was isolated from a man in his forties who had recovered from COVID-19. The genes are TRBV2 and TRBJ2-3; weak D call: TRBD1 (5 bases). Material: PBMCs or T cells enriched from blood (not recorded which). Here the CDR3 reads CASTQGTFSDTQYF. The DNA of the CDR3 is TGTGCCAGCACCCAGGGTACATTTTCAGATACGCAGTATTTT.